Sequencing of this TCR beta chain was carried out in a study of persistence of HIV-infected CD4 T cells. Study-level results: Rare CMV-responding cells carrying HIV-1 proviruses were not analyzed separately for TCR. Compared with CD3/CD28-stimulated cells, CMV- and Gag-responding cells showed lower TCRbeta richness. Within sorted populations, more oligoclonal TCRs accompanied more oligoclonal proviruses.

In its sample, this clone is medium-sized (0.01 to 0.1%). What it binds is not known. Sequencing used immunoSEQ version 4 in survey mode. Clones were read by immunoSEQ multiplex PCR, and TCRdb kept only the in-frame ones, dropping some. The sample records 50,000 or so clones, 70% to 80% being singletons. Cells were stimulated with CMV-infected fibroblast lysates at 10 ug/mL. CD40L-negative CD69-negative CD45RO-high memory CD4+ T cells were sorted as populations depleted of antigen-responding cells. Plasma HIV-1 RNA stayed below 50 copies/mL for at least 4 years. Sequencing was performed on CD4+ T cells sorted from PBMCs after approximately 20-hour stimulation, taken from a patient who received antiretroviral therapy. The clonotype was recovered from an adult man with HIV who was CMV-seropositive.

The CDR3 DNA reads as TGTGCCAGCAGCGTACGGACAGGGGGTGATGAAAAACTGTTTTTT. It yields the protein CASSVRTGGDEKLFF. The chain couples TRBV7-2 to TRBJ1-4, with 10 bases matching TRBD1. Germline values: CDR1 SGHTA, CDR2 FQGNSA. The V and J ends lost 5 bases and 6 bases, in that order; junction bases with no gene match: 6. CDR3 length: 15 amino acids.